The rows below give T cell receptor beta chains drawn from one sample of a study of blood T cell repertoires in COVID-19. Sequencing was performed with immunoSEQ multiplex PCR; in TCRdb, only in-frame clones are kept and a portion is missing. The table lists about 200,000 clones, approximately 90% of them singletons. What was sequenced was peripheral blood. The receptor set was obtained from a man aged 25-45 years with acute or convalescent COVID-19. The CDR3 runs from the conserved cysteine through the conserved F or W. A D gene is named only where the DNA matches it firmly. Size tells how often a clone was seen (once, few, many) or the class of an expanded clone, and some rows leave it out.

V	D	size	J	DNA	CDR3
TRBV13	-	-	TRBJ2-5	TGTGCCAGCAGCTTAGCGGAGGCCCAAGAGACCCAGTACTTC	CASSLAEAQETQYF
TRBV5-4	-	-	TRBJ1-1	TGTGCCAGCAGCTTATTCTCACTGCGGGTTAAGGGTTTCTTT	CASSLFSLRVKGFF
TRBV28	-	-	TRBJ1-2	TGTGCCAGCAGAGAAAGGGGTCGGAGCTATGGCTACACCTTC	CASRERGRSYGYTF
TRBV7-2	-	-	TRBJ1-5	TGTGCCAGCAGCCCCCCTGGGGGGGGGATTCGACAGCCCCAGCATTTT	CASSPPGGGIRQPQHF
TRBV6-5	-	-	TRBJ2-6	TGTGCCACCTCCCCTGGGGCCAACGTCCTGACTTTC	CATSPGANVLTF
TRBV5-1	-	-	TRBJ2-7	TGCGCCAGCAGCTTGGGTGGCGGAGCCCCCTACGAGCAGTACTTC	CASSLGGGAPYEQYF
TRBV28	-	-	TRBJ1-5	TGTGCCAGCAGTCTACAGGGCCGATTCAATCAGCCCCAGCATTTT	CASSLQGRFNQPQHF
TRBV6-4	-	-	TRBJ1-2	TGTGCCAGCAGTGACTCGCAGGGAGGGTATGGCTACACCTTC	CASSDSQGGYGYTF
TRBV30	TRBD2	-	TRBJ2-7	TGTGCCTGGAGAGGAGACGGGACTAGGGGAAAAGGAGGCGAGCAGTACTTC	CAWRGDGTRGKGGEQYF
TRBV28	-	-	TRBJ1-5	TGTGCCAGCACGACAGGACAGACACCGAATCAGCCCCAGCATTTT	CASTTGQTPNQPQHF
TRBV11-3	TRBD2	-	TRBJ2-7	TGTGCCAGCGGCCCCGCTAGCGGATTCTACGAGCAGTACTTC	CASGPASGFYEQYF
TRBV9	TRBD1	-	TRBJ1-6	TGTGCCAGCAGCGTCATGGGACAGTATAATTCACCCCTCCACTTT	CASSVMGQYNSPLHF
TRBV7-3	TRBD2	-	TRBJ2-1	TGTGCCAGCAGCCCCAAAACTAGCGGGGTTTACAATGAGCAGTTCTTC	CASSPKTSGVYNEQFF
TRBV11-2	TRBD1	-	TRBJ1-1	TGTGCCAGCAGCTTAAAGACAGGGAGTGAAGCTTTCTTT	CASSLKTGSEAFF
TRBV11-2	TRBD2	-	TRBJ2-1	TGTGCCAGCAGGGGACTAGCGCCCCATGAGCAGTTCTTC	CASRGLAPHEQFF
TRBV11-2	TRBD1	-	TRBJ1-4	TGTGCCAGCAGCTCAGGGACAGGGCGATATGAAAAACTGTTTTTT	CASSSGTGRYEKLFF
TRBV7-9	TRBD2	-	TRBJ2-3	TGTGCCAGCAGCTTCGGACTAGCGACAGATACGCAGTATTTT	CASSFGLATDTQYF
TRBV7-3	TRBD1	-	TRBJ1-1	TGTGCCAGCAGCTCGGACAGGGATAATGAAGCTTTCTTT	CASSSDRDNEAFF
TRBV14	-	once	TRBJ2-4	TGTGCCAGCAGCTCCATGGCTAGGGAGATTCAGTACTTC	CASSSMAREIQYF
TRBV24-1	TRBD1	-	TRBJ2-5	TGTGCCTCCGGGGAATCTGACAGGGGGCAAGAGACCCAGTACTTC	CASGESDRGQETQYF
TRBV6-5	TRBD1	-	TRBJ2-1	TGTGCCAGCAGTTTCTCCGGGACAGGGTACAATGAGCAGTTCTTC	CASSFSGTGYNEQFF
TRBV5-5	TRBD2	-	TRBJ2-1	TGTGCCAGCAGCTCGGGGGGGTCCACCTACAATGAGCAGTTCTTC	CASSSGGSTYNEQFF
TRBV7-8	TRBD1	-	TRBJ2-7	TGTGCCAGCAGCTTAGCGGGTCGACAGGGGCGTCCCTACGAGCAGTACTTC	CASSLAGRQGRPYEQYF
TRBV19	-	-	TRBJ1-2	TGTGCCAGTAGTATCACTTTCAGGTTGGGTGGCTACACCTTC	CASSITFRLGGYTF
TRBV11-2	TRBD1	-	TRBJ2-5	TGTGCCAGCAGCCCGGACAGGGGGCATGTGGAGACCCAGTACTTC	CASSPDRGHVETQYF
TRBV6-5	-	-	TRBJ2-2	TGTGCCAGCAGGGCAGTCACCGGGGAGCTGTTTTTT	CASRAVTGELFF
TRBV9	-	-	TRBJ1-1	TGTGCCAGCAGCGTAGGACACTCGAACACTGAAGCTTTCTTT	CASSVGHSNTEAFF
TRBV9	-	-	TRBJ2-3	TGTGCCAGCAGCACCCGCGCGGACTTCGGTACGCAGTATTTT	CASSTRADFGTQYF
TRBV28	-	-	TRBJ1-1	TGTGCCAGCGCTTCCCCAGGGGACGTGAACACTGAAGCTTTCTTT	CASASPGDVNTEAFF
TRBV5-1	TRBD1	-	TRBJ1-5	TGCGCCAGCAGCTTTACAGGGGGAGTCAATCAGCCCCAGCATTTT	CASSFTGGVNQPQHF
TRBV2	TRBD1	-	TRBJ1-2	TGTGCCAGCAGCGTACAGGGGAACTATGGCTACACCTTC	CASSVQGNYGYTF
TRBV2	-	-	TRBJ1-2	TGTGCCAGCACCGGGGAAATATATGGCTACACCTTC	CASTGEIYGYTF
TRBV7-9	-	-	TRBJ2-2	TGTGCCAGCAGCCCCCTATCCGGGGAGCTGTTTTTT	CASSPLSGELFF
TRBV19	TRBD2	-	TRBJ2-5	TGTGCCAGTAGTATTTATAGCGGGAGGGAAGAGACCCAGTACTTC	CASSIYSGREETQYF
TRBV5-1	TRBD1	-	TRBJ1-3	TGCGCCAGCAGCCCAAATCGACAGGGGACCCGCTCTGGAAACACCATATATTTT	CASSPNRQGTRSGNTIYF
TRBV5-4	-	-	TRBJ2-1	TGTGCCAGCAATCTATGGGCCGCCCAGCGGAACAATGAGCAGTTCTTC	CASNLWAAQRNNEQFF
TRBV7-9	TRBD1	-	TRBJ2-7	TGTGCCAGCAGCTTAGTGGACAGGGATCACGAGCAGTACTTC	CASSLVDRDHEQYF
TRBV27	TRBD1	-	TRBJ2-7	TGTGCCAGCAGTTTTTCAGGGGGCGCAAACTACGAGCAGTACTTC	CASSFSGGANYEQYF
TRBV28	TRBD1	once	TRBJ2-7	TGTGCCAGCAGTCCCAGGGGACAGGCCCGCGACGAGCAGTACTTC	CASSPRGQARDEQYF
TRBV12-3/TRBV12-4	-	-	TRBJ2-2	TGTGCCAGCAGTTTACTTGTAGCCGGGGAGCTGTTTTTT	CASSLLVAGELFF
TRBV28	-	-	TRBJ1-5	TGTGCCAGCAGTTTCGACAGGAACATTGGCAATCAGCCCCAGCATTTT	CASSFDRNIGNQPQHF